These 13 T cell receptor beta chains share one sample of origin, sequenced in a study of cytomegalovirus exposure and HLA in healthy donors. The primer mix had 60 Vbeta and 13 Jbeta primers. The data were produced by immunoSEQ multiplex PCR, yet TCRdb's version contains in-frame clones alone and is incomplete. The data hold around 98,000 clones, with about 81% observed a single time. The sample taken for sequencing was PBMCs. Every receptor here comes from a man aged 40-50 years in good health and CMV-seronegative.

The gene calls are TRBV19 and TRBJ1-1; D not resolved. Germline loops: CDR1 LNHDA, CDR2 SQIVND (reference sequence). There are 12 residues in the CDR3. V lost 4 bases and J lost 9, with 12 bases in between. CDR3 region: CASSNLREKAFF. In nucleotides, the CDR3 is TGTGCCAGTAGTAATCTCCGGGAAAAAGCTTTCTTT.

V and J are TRBV19 and TRBJ1-6; 7 nucleotides agree with TRBD1. J was trimmed by 6 bases and V by 4 bases; bases with no gene match: 12. The germline CDR1 and CDR2 sequences are LNHDA and SQIVND (reference sequence). The CDR3 is 17 amino acids. Here the CDR3 reads CASSRSGQAESNSPLHF. CDR3 DNA: TGTGCCAGTAGTAGATCCGGACAGGCAGAGAGTAATTCACCCCTCCACTTT.

This sequence joins TRBV9 and TRBJ1-1; 7 bases align to TRBD1. The CDR3 length is 15 residues. Germline-derived CDR1 and CDR2 are SGDLS and YYNGEE. V shed 0 bases, J shed 0 bases, and the junction held 2 bases outside the gene matches. Here the CDR3 reads CASSVVTGMNTEAFF. Written as DNA, the CDR3 is TGTGCCAGCAGCGTAGTGACAGGGATGAACACTGAAGCTTTCTTT.

The rearrangement uses TRBV9 and TRBJ2-5, with D possibly being TRBD1 (6 bases). The CDR3 extends over 14 amino acids. V shed 0 bases and J shed 2 bases, with 8 bases lying between them. Looked up from germline, CDR1 is SGDLS and CDR2 is YYNGEE. Here the CDR3 reads CASSVGGQQETQYF. The CDR3 nucleotides are TGTGCCAGCAGCGTAGGGGGGCAGCAAGAGACCCAGTACTTC.

Comments on this clone: The CDR3 end shows no conserved phenylalanine or tryptophan, and so a read error is likely. The V and J genes are TRBV27 and TRBJ1-2, with a possible D match to TRBD1 (6 bases). CDR3 length: 12 amino acids. CDR1 is MNHEY and CDR2 is SMNVEV in the germline V gene (reference sequence). The V end was cut by 8 bases, the J end by 6 bases, with 13 bases between. CDR3 bases: TGTGCCAGCTCGGACAGATCCAATGGCTACACCCTC. It encodes CASSDRSNGYTL.

This clone was counted between two and nine times. This chain joins TRBV7-8 and TRBJ2-2, with TRBD2 as a possible D gene (5 bases). The germline CDR1 and CDR2 sequences are SGHVS and FQNEAQ. V dropped 3 bases and J dropped 6 bases, with 11 bases sitting between them. The CDR3 loop spans 14 amino acids. CDR3 in DNA: TGTGCCAGCAGCTTCCAGGACTCGGCCGGGGAGCTGTTTTTT. It yields the protein CASSFQDSAGELFF. Supplemented by reference TRBV7-8 and TRBJ2-2, the full variable domain reads GAGVSQSPRYKVAKRGQDVALRCDPISGHVSLFWYQQALGQGPEFLTYFQNEAQLDKSGLPSDRFFAERPEGSVSTLKIQRTQQEDSAVYLCASSFQDSAGELFFGEGSRLTVL.

V gene TRBV19 combines with J gene TRBJ1-3, with TRBD1 identical over 9 bases. The J segment lost 2 bases and the V segment lost 7 bases, leaving 12 bases of the junction unmatched. The germline V gene encodes CDR1 LNHDA and CDR2 SQIVND (reference sequence). The CDR3 spans 17 residues. The chain's CDR3 is CASIKLPGQGTGNTIYF. CDR3 coding DNA: TGTGCCAGTATCAAGCTACCGGGACAGGGAACTGGAAACACCATATATTTT.

This clone has only a few counts. V and J are TRBV5-6 and TRBJ1-1, with a possible D match to TRBD1 (6 bases). There are 14 residues in the CDR3. Germline assignment: CDR1 SGHDT and CDR2 YYEEEE. The V gene lost 4 bases and the J gene lost 1 base, with 11 bases spanning the gap. The CDR3 DNA sequence: TGTGCCAGCAGCCTCCCGACAGGGAACACTGAAGCTTTCTTT. Translation: CASSLPTGNTEAFF.

As for this clone: The junction and the germline gene differ at one end; a read error may be behind it. The rearrangement joins TRBV5-1 to TRBJ2-3, with D possibly being TRBD2 (6 bases). The CDR3 sequence is 13 residues long. Germline assignment: CDR1 SGHRS and CDR2 YFSETQ. The CDR3 region has the DNA TGCGCCAGCCGGGGGTCTAGCAAAGATACGCAGTATTTT. This codes for CASRGSSKDTQYF.

In its sample, this clone was seen once. The chain uses TRBV28 and TRBJ1-2; a weak D match, TRBD1 (6 bases). CDR1 and CDR2 (germline): MDHEN, SYDVKM. The CDR3 runs 14 residues. V was cut by 2 bases and J by 0 bases, with 7 bases left in between. This CDR3 reads CASSLGQTNYGYTF. The CDR3, as DNA: TGTGCCAGCAGTTTAGGACAGACTAACTATGGCTACACCTTC.

The sample holds a few counts of this clone. V and J are TRBV6-1 and TRBJ2-3; TRBD1 matches 8 bases. Germline lookup yields CDR1 MNHNS and CDR2 SASEGT. J lost 5 bases, V lost 3 bases, and 4 bases had no gene match. The length of the CDR3 is 14 residues. The CDR3 bases are TGTGCCAGCAGTGACAGGGGGCCTCGAGATACGCAGTATTTT. This encodes CASSDRGPRDTQYF.

The chain joins TRBV5-5 to TRBJ2-1, with TRBD1 matching over 7 bases. This CDR3 has 14 amino acids. Germline V gene sequence: CDR1 SGHKS, CDR2 YYEKEE (reference sequence). J gave up 8 bases and V 2 bases, and 7 bases lay outside the gene matches. As DNA, the CDR3 is TGTGCCAGCAGCTTAGACAGGGTAGGCGATGAGCAGTTCTTC. The encoded protein is CASSLDRVGDEQFF.

The rearrangement uses TRBV9 and TRBJ1-2; perhaps TRBD1 as D (5 bases). Trimming took 4 bases from V and 3 from J, leaving 16 bases between them. CDR3 size: 15 residues. Germline V gene sequence: CDR1 SGDLS, CDR2 YYNGEE. The CDR3 region has the DNA TGTGCCAGCAGCCCTGGGGGGGGAGGGGACTATGGCTACACCTTC. This translates into CASSPGGGGDYGYTF. The whole variable domain, remainder taken from reference TRBV9 and TRBJ1-2, is DSGVTQTPKHLITATGQRVTLRCSPRSGDLSVYWYQQSLDQGLQFLIQYYNGEERAKGNILERFSAQQFPDLHSELNLSSLELGDSALYFCASSPGGGGDYGYTFGSGTRLTVV.